The 10 T cell receptor beta chains listed next were all sequenced from one sample in a study of human T cells and chemical hapten exposure. Via MiXCR, TCRdb re-called the RACE reads, giving one row per CDR3 protein. The sample lists around 95,000 distinct CDR3 sequences; 10% to 13% were seen once. Time point denoted: pre-sensitization, week 0. Treatment described: therapeutic diphenylcyclopropenone sensitization with weekly scalp DPC. The source material was whole blood, sampled in connection with sensitization to the hapten diphenylcyclopropenone (DPC). The receptors come from a woman in her sixties with alopecia areata. Some clones in this sample may be carry-over from other donors' samples.

In regard to this clonotype: This sequence may be a read error, since a much larger clone differs from it by one base. No conserved phenylalanine or tryptophan ends this CDR3, so it is likely a read error. V usage is TRBV6-5 and J usage is TRBJ1-2, with D uncertain. From germline, CDR1 is MNHEY and CDR2 SVGAGI. Trimming removed 6 bases from V and 4 bases from J, with 18 bases in between. CDR3 length: 15 amino acids. Here the CDR3 DNA reads TGTGCCAGCAGGTCCCGGTGGGTATTCGGCTATGGCTACACCTCC. This translates into CASRSRWVFGYGYTS.

This clonotype appeared a few times. The J gene is TRBJ2-5, the V gene TRBV5-1; D gene unclear. The CDR3 covers 14 residues. V gave up 0 bases and J gave up 1 base, with 7 bases separating them. The germline gives CDR1 SGHRS, CDR2 YFSETQ. The CDR3 DNA is TGCGCCAGCAGCTTGGTGGGCCTCCAAGAGACCCAGTACTTC. This codes for CASSLVGLQETQYF.

The chain joins TRBV6-2 or TRBV6-3 to TRBJ1-2; possibly TRBD1 for D (5 bases). Germline assignment: CDR1 MNHEY and CDR2 SVGEGT. With 5 bases removed from V and 3 bases from J, the gap between germline ends came to 19 bases. This CDR3 contains 16 residues. The CDR3 sequence: CASSPLRQSRHYGYTF. The DNA for the CDR3 is TGTGCCAGCAGTCCCCTTCGACAGAGTCGTCACTATGGCTACACCTTC.

The chain recombines TRBV2 with TRBJ2-6, with 8 bases fitting TRBD2. The germline CDR1 and CDR2 sequences are SNHLY and FYNNEI. J was trimmed by 0 bases and V by 3 bases; bases with no gene match: 7. CDR3 length: 18 amino acids. The CDR3 reads CASSEAGGHFSGANVLTF. The CDR3 DNA sequence: TGTGCCAGCAGTGAGGCGGGGGGCCATTTCTCTGGGGCCAACGTCCTGACTTTC.

CDR3 sequence (DNA): TGTGCCACCAGCAGAGATAATTGGAGGCCAGAGACCCAGTACTTC. Translation gives CATSRDNWRPETQYF. The chain recombines TRBV15 with TRBJ2-5; D perhaps matches TRBD2 (5 bases). This CDR3 is 15 amino acids long. The V gene lost 0 bases and the J gene lost 4 bases, with 12 bases spanning the gap. Germline CDR1 and CDR2: LNHNV and YYDKDF (reference sequence). The variable domain in full, completed from reference TRBV15 and TRBJ2-5, reads DAMVIQNPRYQVTQFGKPVTLSCSQTLNHNVMYWYQQKSSQAPKLLFHYYDKDFNNEADTPDNFQSRRPNTSFCFLDIRSPGLGDTAMYLCATSRDNWRPETQYFGPGTRLLVL.

This clonotype turned up a few times. CDR3: CASSTGSNTGELFF. In nucleotides, the CDR3 is TGTGCCAGCAGCACCGGGTCGAACACCGGGGAGCTGTTTTTT. The chain couples TRBV7-9 to TRBJ2-2; D unclear. The CDR3 has 14 residues. Germline values: CDR1 SEHNR, CDR2 FQNEAQ (reference sequence). The V and J ends lost 5 bases and 0 bases respectively, with 7 bases between them.

Concerning this clonotype itself: Possible read error: a much larger clone is one base away. This chain uses TRBV18 with TRBJ1-6, with D possibly TRBD1 on 5 matching bases. CDR1 is KGHSH and CDR2 is LQKENI in the germline V gene. The CDR3 length is 15 residues. In DNA, the CDR3 is TGTGCCAGCTCACCACCGGGACCGGCTAATTCACCCTTCCACTTT. Residues: CASSPPGPANSPFHF.

This clonotype has at least ten counts. The gene calls are TRBV7-9 and TRBJ2-7, with 8 bases fitting TRBD1. Germline V gene sequence: CDR1 SEHNR, CDR2 FQNEAQ (reference sequence). The CDR3 extends over 15 amino acids. V was clipped by 3 bases and J by 7 bases; unmatched bases: 11. CDR3 bases: TGTGCCAGCAGCTTGTGGACAGGGCTACAGGAGGAGCAGTACTTC. Protein product: CASSLWTGLQEEQYF.

This clonotype came up many times. The J gene is TRBJ1-1, the V gene TRBV29-1, with 8 bases fitting TRBD1. The CDR3 sequence is 11 residues long. Trimming took 7 bases from V and 4 from J; bases not matched to a gene: 2. CDR1 is SQVTM, CDR2 ANQGSEA, per germline. This CDR3 is CSAQGGTEAFF. As DNA, the CDR3 is TGCAGCGCACAGGGGGGCACTGAAGCTTTCTTT. Full variable domain (rest looked up from reference TRBV29-1 and TRBJ1-1): SAVISQKPSRDICQRGTSLTIQCQVDSQVTMMFWYRQQPGQSLTLIATANQGSEATYESGFVIDKFPISRPNLTFSTLTVSNMSPEDSSIYLCSAQGGTEAFFGQGTRLTVV.

The rearrangement uses TRBV25-1 and TRBJ2-5, with 7 bases that match TRBD1. Germline-derived CDR1 and CDR2 are MGHDK and SYGVNS. The CDR3 has 15 amino acids. The junction had 4 bases not matched to a gene; V was cut back by 3 bases and J by 0 bases. In DNA, the CDR3 is TGTGCCAGCAGTGAGTACAGGGGACACCAAGAGACCCAGTACTTC. Translation gives CASSEYRGHQETQYF.